This TCR beta chain was identified in a study of CD8 T cells in ankylosing spondylitis. General observations from the study: Matched ankylosing spondylitis synovial fluid reportedly contained a significantly enriched population of disease-linked clones. The study identified a TCR beta motif of under ten highly homologous variants that appeared characteristic of ankylosing spondylitis blood.

TCRdb reprocessed the 5' RACE reads via MiXCR and lists one record per CDR3 protein. Among 700,000 to 1,000,000 distinct CDR3 sequences, about 10% were seen once, and the ten largest hold approximately 0.51%. This clonotype has ten or more counts. Its specificity is unknown. The CDR3 extends over 16 amino acids. Trimming pared 2 bases from V and 8 bases from J, leaving 18 bases between. Germline V gene sequence: CDR1 LGHNA, CDR2 YNFKEQ. V usage is TRBV4-2 and J usage is TRBJ1-4, with D hard to call. The source of this sequence is a male donor with ankylosing spondylitis. What was sequenced was blood, either unsorted or a sorted T cell fraction (not recorded which). CDR3 in DNA: TGTGCCAGCAGCCAATTCATCACCGCGATAGGAGAAAAACTGTTTTTT. Encoded protein: CASSQFITAIGEKLFF.